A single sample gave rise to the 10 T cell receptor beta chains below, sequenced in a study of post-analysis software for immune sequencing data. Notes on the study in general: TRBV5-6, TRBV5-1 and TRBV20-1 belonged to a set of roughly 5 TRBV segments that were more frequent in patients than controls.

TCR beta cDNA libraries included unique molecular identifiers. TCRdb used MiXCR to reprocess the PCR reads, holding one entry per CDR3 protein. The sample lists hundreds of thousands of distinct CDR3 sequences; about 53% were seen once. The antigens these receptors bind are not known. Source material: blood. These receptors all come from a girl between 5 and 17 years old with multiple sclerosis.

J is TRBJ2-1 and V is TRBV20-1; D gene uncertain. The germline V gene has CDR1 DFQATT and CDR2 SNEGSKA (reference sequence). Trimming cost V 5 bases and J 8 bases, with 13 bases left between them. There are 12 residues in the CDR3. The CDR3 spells CSAWVVADEQFF. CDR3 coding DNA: TGCAGTGCTTGGGTTGTTGCGGATGAGCAGTTCTTC.

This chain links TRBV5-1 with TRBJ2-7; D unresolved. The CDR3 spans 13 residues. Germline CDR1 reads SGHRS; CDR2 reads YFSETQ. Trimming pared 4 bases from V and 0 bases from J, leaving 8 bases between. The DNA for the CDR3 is TGCGCCAGCAGCGGTGAGAGCTCCTACGAGCAGTACTTC. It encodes CASSGESSYEQYF.

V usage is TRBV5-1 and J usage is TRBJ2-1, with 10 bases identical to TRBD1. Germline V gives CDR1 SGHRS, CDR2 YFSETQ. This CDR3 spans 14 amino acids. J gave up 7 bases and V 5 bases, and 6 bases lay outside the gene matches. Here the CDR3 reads CASRRGTGENEQFF. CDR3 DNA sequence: TGCGCCAGCAGGAGGGGGACAGGGGAGAATGAGCAGTTCTTC.

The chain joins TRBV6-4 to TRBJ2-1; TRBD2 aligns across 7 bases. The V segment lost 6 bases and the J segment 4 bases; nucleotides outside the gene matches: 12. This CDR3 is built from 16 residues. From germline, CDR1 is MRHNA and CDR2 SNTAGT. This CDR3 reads CASRIKRGGRYNEQFF. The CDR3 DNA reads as TGTGCCAGCAGAATCAAGCGCGGGGGTAGATACAATGAGCAGTTCTTC.

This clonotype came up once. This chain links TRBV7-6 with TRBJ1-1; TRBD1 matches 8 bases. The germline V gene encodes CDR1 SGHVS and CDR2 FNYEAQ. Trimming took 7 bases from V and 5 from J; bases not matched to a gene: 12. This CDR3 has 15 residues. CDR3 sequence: CASTQDRGVWTEAFF. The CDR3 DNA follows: TGTGCCAGCACCCAAGACAGGGGAGTGTGGACTGAAGCTTTCTTT.

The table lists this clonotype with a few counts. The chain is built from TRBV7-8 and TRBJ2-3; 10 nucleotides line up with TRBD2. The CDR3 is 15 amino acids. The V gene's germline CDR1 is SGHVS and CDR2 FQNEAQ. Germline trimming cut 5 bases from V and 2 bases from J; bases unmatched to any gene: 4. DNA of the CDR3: TGTGCCAGCAGCCTTAGCGGGAGGAACACAGATACGCAGTATTTT. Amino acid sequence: CASSLSGRNTDTQYF.

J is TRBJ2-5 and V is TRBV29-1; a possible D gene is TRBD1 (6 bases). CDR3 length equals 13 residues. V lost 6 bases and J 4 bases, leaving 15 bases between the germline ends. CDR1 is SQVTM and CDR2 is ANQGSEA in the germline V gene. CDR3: CSVNTGGGETQYF. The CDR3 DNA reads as TGCAGCGTGAACACTGGGGGCGGAGAGACCCAGTACTTC.

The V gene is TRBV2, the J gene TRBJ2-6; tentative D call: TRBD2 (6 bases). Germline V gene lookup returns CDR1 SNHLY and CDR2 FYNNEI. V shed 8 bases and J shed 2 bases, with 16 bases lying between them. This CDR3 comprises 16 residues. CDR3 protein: CASAGLTSPGANVLTF. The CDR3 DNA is TGTGCCAGCGCGGGATTAACATCACCTGGGGCCAACGTCCTGACTTTC.

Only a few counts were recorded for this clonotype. CDR3 amino acids: CASSPGAPSPEKLFF. CDR3 nucleotides: TGTGCCAGCAGCCCAGGCGCCCCATCCCCTGAAAAACTGTTTTTT. The J gene is TRBJ1-4, the V gene TRBV7-6, with no clear D. Germline-derived CDR1 and CDR2 are SGHVS and FNYEAQ. V lost 5 bases to trimming and J lost 7 bases, with 17 bases between them. CDR3 length equals 15 residues.

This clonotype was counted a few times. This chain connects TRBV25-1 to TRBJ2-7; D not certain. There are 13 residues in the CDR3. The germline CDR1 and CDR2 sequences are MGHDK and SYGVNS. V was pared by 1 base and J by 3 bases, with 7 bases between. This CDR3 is CASSESAFYEQYF. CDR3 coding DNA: TGTGCCAGCAGTGAATCGGCCTTCTACGAGCAGTACTTC.